The 20 T cell receptor beta chains listed next were all sequenced from one sample in a study of regulatory T cells in long-lasting Graves disease. Described time point: newly diagnosed GD, antithyroid drugs for less than 3 months. Extracted RNA from PBMCs served as the source of the TCR library. Assembly of TCR beta libraries relied on iRepertoire HTBI primers together with Arm-PCR of CDR3 regions. MiXCR, applied by TCRdb to the multiplex PCR reads, yields one record per CDR3 protein. The sample shows around 250,000 distinct CDR3 sequences, about 18% of them seen only once. The data were also submitted as part of a second study, on T cells in Graves' hyperthyroidism and ophthalmopathy.

The source was peripheral blood mononuclear cells (PBMCs), collected at new diagnosis, from a patient treated with antithyroid drugs. These receptors were obtained from a woman aged 25 to 39 with Graves disease.

This clonotype was found many times. The chain is built from TRBV6-5 and TRBJ2-3, with D possibly being TRBD1 (5 bases). V was pared by 7 bases and J by 4 bases, with 21 bases between. The CDR3 consists of 16 residues. Germline loops: CDR1 MNHEY, CDR2 SVGAGI. DNA for the CDR3: TGTGCCAGCACCTACTCCGGACATAGCCGATCAGATACGCAGTATTTT. This translates into CASTYSGHSRSDTQYF.

Worth noting for this clonotype: A read error is likely here: a far larger clone is one base away. The DNA for the CDR3 is TGCAGTGCTAGAGGTCTGGGCTTGGGAAGAGAAGCTTTCTTT. Translating it yields CSARGLGLGREAFF. The chain has TRBV20-1 and TRBJ2-3; D not resolved. Matching the DNA end better, TRBJ1-1 makes the J call doubtful. In germline, CDR1 is DFQATT, CDR2 SNEGSKA (reference sequence). The CDR3 contains 14 residues.

The chain is built from TRBV7-2 and TRBJ1-1, with D perhaps TRBD1 (6 bases). CDR1 and CDR2 from the germline V gene are SGHTA and FQGNSA. With 2 bases removed from V and 4 bases from J, the gap between germline ends came to 11 bases. This CDR3 has 14 amino acids. The CDR3 nucleotides read TGTGCCAGCAGCTTAACAGGGATGGCCACTGAAGCTTTCTTT. It translates to CASSLTGMATEAFF.

V and J are TRBV30 and TRBJ1-1; D is unresolved. Germline values: CDR1 GTSNPN, CDR2 SVGIG (reference sequence). The CDR3 totals 14 residues. V shed 3 bases and J shed 1 base, with 12 bases lying between them. The DNA for the CDR3 is TGTGCCTGGAGCAATGGGCTGTGGAACACTGAAGCTTTCTTT. Its translation is CAWSNGLWNTEAFF.

This clonotype was detected ten times or more. V usage is TRBV3-1 and J usage is TRBJ1-2; D unclear. Trimming took 3 bases from V and 2 from J, leaving 10 bases between them. This CDR3 has 14 residues. From germline, CDR1 is LGHDT and CDR2 YNNKEL (reference sequence). CDR3 nucleotides: TGTGCCAGCAGCCATGGACCGCGGAACTATGGCTACACCTTC. Amino acid sequence: CASSHGPRNYGYTF. The whole variable domain, filled in from reference TRBV3-1 and TRBJ1-2, reads DTAVSQTPKYLVTQMGNDKSIKCEQNLGHDTMYWYKQDSKKFLKIMFSYNNKELIINETVPNRFSPKSPDKAHLNLHINSLELGDSAVYFCASSHGPRNYGYTFGSGTRLTVV.

Ten or more counts support this clonotype. This chain uses TRBV20-1 with TRBJ2-3, with D possibly matching TRBD1 (6 bases). The J call may be incorrect, as the DNA end agrees better with TRBJ2-7. Germline-derived CDR1 and CDR2 are DFQATT and SNEGSKA (reference sequence). The CDR3 is 13 amino acids. This CDR3 reads CSASLQGRGEQYF. CDR3 coding DNA: TGCAGTGCTAGTTTACAGGGAAGGGGCGAGCAGTACTTC.

This clonotype appeared many times. This sequence joins TRBV29-1 and TRBJ1-2, with D maybe TRBD1 (5 bases). In germline, CDR1 is SQVTM, CDR2 ANQGSEA. V was cut by 7 bases and J by 4 bases, with 10 bases left in between. The CDR3 is 11 amino acids. DNA for the CDR3: TGCAGCGGGGCAGGGACCTATGGCTACACCTTC. Amino acid sequence: CSGAGTYGYTF.

This clonotype was found many times. This chain connects TRBV12-3 or TRBV12-4 to TRBJ2-5; tentative D call: TRBD1 (5 bases). This CDR3 has 14 residues. Trimming took off 6 bases at V and 5 bases at J, with 16 bases between the two ends. CDR3 sequence: CASSPGIGGETQYF. DNA of the CDR3: TGTGCCAGCAGCCCAGGGATCGGTGGGGAGACCCAGTACTTC.

Many counts were recorded for this clonotype. V and J are TRBV14 and TRBJ1-6, with D unclear. The CDR3 is 14 residues long. V was trimmed by 0 bases and J by 11 bases, leaving 11 bases between them. The germline V gene has CDR1 SGHDN and CDR2 FVKESK. The CDR3 protein is CASSQDWREAPLHF. In DNA, the CDR3 is TGTGCCAGCAGCCAAGATTGGAGGGAAGCACCCCTCCACTTT.

This clonotype was seen at least ten times. The chain employs TRBV29-1 and TRBJ1-1; perhaps TRBD1 as D (5 bases). Germline-derived CDR1 and CDR2 are SQVTM and ANQGSEA. Between the trimmed V and J ends, which lost 0 bases and 0 bases, there was a span of 11 bases. This CDR3 has 15 residues. The CDR3: CSVEDRGGMNTEAFF. CDR3 bases: TGCAGCGTTGAAGATCGTGGGGGGATGAACACTGAAGCTTTCTTT.

This clonotype has a count of ten or more. This sequence joins TRBV5-1 and TRBJ1-5; D uncertain. The germline V and J ends were trimmed by 0 bases and 8 bases, with 15 bases remaining between them. Germline CDR1 is SGHRS and CDR2 is YFSETQ. The CDR3 is 15 amino acids. Here the CDR3 reads CASSLGAAGLEPQHF. CDR3 coding DNA: TGCGCCAGCAGCTTGGGTGCGGCAGGTCTGGAGCCCCAGCATTTT.

The genes are TRBV4-1 and TRBJ1-1, with D possibly being TRBD1 (6 bases). The germline CDR1 and CDR2 sequences are MGHRA and YSYEKL. There are 15 residues in the CDR3. Trimming stripped 0 bases from V and 1 base from J, with 9 bases between. The chain's CDR3 is CASSQDWGQNTEAFF. In nucleotides, the CDR3 is TGCGCCAGCAGCCAAGATTGGGGACAGAACACTGAAGCTTTCTTT.

In this sample, this clonotype turned up many times. This chain uses TRBV14 with TRBJ1-1; D remains unclear. The CDR3 is 10 residues long. The V gene lost 3 bases and the J gene lost 6 bases, with 2 bases spanning the gap. The V gene's germline CDR1 is SGHDN and CDR2 FVKESK. CDR3 DNA: TGTGCCAGCAGCCAGTCTGAAGCTTTCTTT. It specifies CASSQSEAFF.

This clonotype was detected only once. A far larger clone lies a single base away; this is likely a read error. The V call is TRBV7-9, the J call TRBJ1-4; possibly TRBD1 for D (6 bases). CDR3 size: 12 residues. CDR1 and CDR2 from the germline V gene are SEHNR and FQNEAQ (reference sequence). The CDR3 DNA reads as TGTGCCATCAGCCCCGACAGGCGAAAACTGTTTTTT. Residues: CAISPDRRKLFF.

In regard to this clonotype: This sequence may be a read error, since a much larger clone differs from it by one base. V is TRBV6-5 and J is TRBJ1-1, with D unclear. CDR1 is MNHEY and CDR2 is SVGAGI in the germline V gene. V was pared by 4 bases and J by 0 bases, with 15 bases between. This CDR3 is 16 amino acids long. The CDR3 nucleotides read TGTGCCAGCAGTTCTCTTGGACCCACCTTGAACACTGAAGCTTTCTTT. Protein: CASSSLGPTLNTEAFF.

This clonotype showed up just a few times. The chain has TRBV4-1 and TRBJ2-6, with D possibly matching TRBD2 (5 bases). CDR1 is MGHRA, CDR2 YSYEKL, per germline. This CDR3 is 16 amino acids long. With 1 base removed from V and 0 bases from J, the gap between germline ends came to 7 bases. The CDR3 sequence is CASSQGRDSGANVLTF. As DNA, the CDR3 is TGCGCCAGCAGCCAAGGCCGGGACTCTGGGGCCAACGTCCTGACTTTC.

The chain uses TRBV6-2 or TRBV6-3 and TRBJ1-5, with unresolved D. The germline CDR1 and CDR2 sequences are MNHEY and SVGEGT. The CDR3 runs to 15 residues. V was shortened by 5 bases and J by 0 bases, with 11 bases between the two germline ends. CDR3: CASSEPGYSNQPQHF. CDR3 nucleotides: TGTGCCAGCAGTGAACCGGGGTATAGCAATCAGCCCCAGCATTTT.

In this sample, this clonotype turned up many times. As DNA, the CDR3 is TGCAGTGCGCCGACAGGGGACCTAAGGAATGAGCAGTTCTTC. Translating gives CSAPTGDLRNEQFF. The chain uses TRBV20-1 and TRBJ2-1; 8 nucleotides agree with TRBD1. In germline, CDR1 is DFQATT, CDR2 SNEGSKA (reference sequence). This CDR3 spans 14 amino acids. Trimming removed 6 bases from V and 7 bases from J; junction bases left unmatched: 11.

This clonotype was seen only a few times. The V and J genes are TRBV10-3 and TRBJ1-1; D remains unclear. Germline V gene sequence: CDR1 ENHRY, CDR2 SYGVKD. The CDR3 runs to 11 residues. V lost 11 bases, J lost 3 bases, and 10 bases lay in between. The CDR3 protein is CAVRMDTEAFF. The CDR3 nucleotides are TGTGCCGTTCGTATGGACACTGAAGCTTTCTTT.

Remarks on this clonotype: Possible read error: a much larger clone is one base away. The chain links TRBV6-2 or TRBV6-3 to TRBJ1-4; TRBD1 agrees at 9 bases. With 8 bases clipped from V and 10 bases from J, the junction kept 11 bases outside the gene matches. Looked up from germline, CDR1 is MNHEY and CDR2 is SVGEGT. The CDR3 is 14 amino acids. The CDR3 reads CASERDRVYGKLFF. The CDR3 nucleotides read TGTGCCAGCGAACGGGACAGGGTTTATGGAAAACTGTTTTTT.